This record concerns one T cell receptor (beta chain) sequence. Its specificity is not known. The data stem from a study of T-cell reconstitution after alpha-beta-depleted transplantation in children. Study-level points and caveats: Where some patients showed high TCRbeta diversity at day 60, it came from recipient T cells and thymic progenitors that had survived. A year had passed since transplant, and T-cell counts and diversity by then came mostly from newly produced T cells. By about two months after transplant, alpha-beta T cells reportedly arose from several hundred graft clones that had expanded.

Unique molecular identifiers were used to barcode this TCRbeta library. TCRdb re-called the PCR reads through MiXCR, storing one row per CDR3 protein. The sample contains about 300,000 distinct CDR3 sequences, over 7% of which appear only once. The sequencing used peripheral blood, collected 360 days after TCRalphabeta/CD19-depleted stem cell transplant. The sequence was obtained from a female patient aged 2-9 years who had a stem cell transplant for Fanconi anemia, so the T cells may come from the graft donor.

The CDR3: CASSSLFSGSTYEQYF. CDR3 nucleotide sequence: TGTGCCAGCAGCTCCCTTTTTAGCGGGTCGACCTACGAGCAGTACTTC. This chain links TRBV7-9 with TRBJ2-7; TRBD2 matches 7 bases. This CDR3 region has 16 residues. Germline V gene sequence: CDR1 SEHNR, CDR2 FQNEAQ (reference sequence). V trimming: 4 bases; J trimming: 2 bases; junction bases outside the gene matches: 11. The whole variable domain, remainder taken from reference TRBV7-9 and TRBJ2-7, is DTGVSQNPRHKITKRGQNVTFRCDPISEHNRLYWYRQTLGQGPEFLTYFQNEAQLEKSRLLSDRFSAERPKGSFSTLEIQRTEQGDSAMYLCASSSLFSGSTYEQYFGPGTRLTVT.